In its sample, the clone carrying this T cell receptor (beta chain) was seen a few times. This entry comes from a study of T-cell reconstitution after alpha-beta-depleted transplantation in children. As it was prepared, the TCRbeta library received unique molecular identifiers. TCRdb re-called the PCR reads through MiXCR, storing one row per CDR3 protein. The sample lists about 610,000 distinct CDR3 sequences, about 10% occurring once. The CDR3 is 14 residues long. V was cut by 0 bases and J by 5 bases, with 14 bases left in between. In germline, CDR1 is DFQATT, CDR2 SNEGSKA (reference sequence). The TCR sequence derives from a human donor who donated a stem cell graft to a child with acute myeloid leukemia. Sample: PBMCs from the stem cell graft donor, taken from the stem cell graft. V and J are TRBV20-1 and TRBJ2-7; D uncertain. Here the CDR3 DNA reads TGCAGTGCTAGAGATCAAACTTTTACCCACGAGCAGTACTTC. Translation gives CSARDQTFTHEQYF.